This T cell receptor beta chain was obtained from a study of shared clonotypes between healthy human individuals. Study-level results: Relative to their counterparts shared across all four donors, non-shared clonotypes exhibited diminished generation probabilities. A few donors held approximately 4.5% of naive CD4 clonotypes in common. Naive subsets generally exceeded memory subsets in estimated richness.

Turning to this clone: As yet, its antigen is unknown.

Profiling relied on immunoSEQ multiplex PCR, and the TCRdb table lists in-frame clones only, not all of them. Of approximately 620,000 clones in the sample, 95% to 98% were seen once. Sequencing used naive CD4+ T cells sorted from blood. Subset: CD45RA+ positively selected. The sequence derives from a woman aged 25 to 39 in good health.

The CDR3 nucleotides read TGTGCCAGCAGTGTGGAGCCAACCTACGAGCAGTACTTC. Translating gives CASSVEPTYEQYF. This rearrangement joins TRBV2 to TRBJ2-7; no clear D gene. Per the germline V gene, CDR1 is SNHLY and CDR2 is FYNNEI. Trimming pared 4 bases from V and 2 bases from J, leaving 9 bases between. CDR3 length: 13 amino acids.